Below, one T cell receptor beta chain is given with its context. Its matching antigen is unknown. This sample is part of a study of shared clonotypes between healthy human individuals. The repertoire was sequenced with immunoSEQ multiplex PCR; TCRdb's copy has only in-frame clones and lacks some. The sample gives 150,000 to 200,000 clones, just under 95% of which show up once; about 0.07% is in the top ten. Study-wide results and limits: Among donors, the sharing of clonotypes was expected to be influenced by sequencing depth.

V was pared by 2 bases and J by 0 bases, with 14 bases between. The CDR3 has 16 amino acids. CDR1 is MDHEN and CDR2 is SYDVKM in the germline V gene. The study separated CD4+ cells into CD45RA+ naive and CD45RA-negative memory subsets. The chain has TRBV28 and TRBJ2-7; D not resolved. Specimen: naive CD4+ T cells sorted from blood. Described subset: CD45RA+ positively selected. This clonotype was obtained from a woman aged 30 to 39 in good health. CDR3 loop: CASSLVGIEGSYEQYF. The CDR3 DNA reads TGTGCCAGCAGTTTAGTTGGGATTGAAGGCTCCTACGAGCAGTACTTC.